The 28 T cell receptor beta chains in this list originate from one sample, sequenced in a study of Graves' ophthalmopathy and Graves' hyperthyroidism. Researchers took RNA transcripts and amplified TCR beta CDR3 regions from them. The first-round RT-PCR employed HTBI primers together with the Qiagen OneStep RT-PCR kit. A multiplex PCR was then performed as the second round. TCRdb fed the multiplex PCR reads into MiXCR, producing one record per CDR3 protein. The sample shows about 400,000 distinct CDR3 sequences, 15% to 20% of them seen only once. Sequenced input: peripheral blood. These receptors all stem from a young woman with Graves' ophthalmopathy.

In this sample, this clonotype turned up many times. The rearrangement joins TRBV9 to TRBJ1-2, with 8 bases that match TRBD1. The V segment lost 0 bases and the J segment 0 bases; nucleotides outside the gene matches: 4. CDR1 is SGDLS, CDR2 YYNGEE, per germline. CDR3 length equals 16 residues. In DNA, the CDR3 is TGTGCCAGCAGCGTAGGAAGGACAGGGACTAACTATGGCTACACCTTC. Its protein product is CASSVGRTGTNYGYTF.

The table lists this clonotype with many counts. The CDR3 sequence: CASSFVGTRDYNSPLHF. CDR3 sequence (DNA): TGTGCCAGCAGCTTTGTAGGCACTAGGGACTATAATTCACCCCTCCACTTT. The chain carries TRBV7-2 and TRBJ1-6; D call uncertain. The CDR3 loop spans 17 amino acids. V gave up 3 bases and J gave up 3 bases, with 15 bases separating them. The germline gives CDR1 SGHTA, CDR2 FQGNSA.

This clonotype came up a few times. The chain is built from TRBV12-3 or TRBV12-4 and TRBJ1-1, with a tentative D call TRBD1 (5 bases). V dropped 3 bases and J dropped 7 bases, with 15 bases sitting between them. The CDR3 loop spans 14 amino acids. In DNA, the CDR3 is TGTGCCAGCAGTTTGCGGGACCAAGTAAGTGAAGCTTTCTTT. Translated: CASSLRDQVSEAFF.

This clonotype was observed many times. This chain links TRBV7-8 with TRBJ1-2; 11 nucleotides align to TRBD1. This CDR3 is 16 amino acids long. Trimming at V came to 5 bases and at J to 2 bases, leaving 7 bases not matched to a gene. CDR1 is SGHVS and CDR2 is FQNEAQ in the germline V gene. CDR3: CASSPRTGGANYGYTF. The CDR3 coding sequence is TGTGCCAGCAGCCCTCGGACAGGGGGCGCAAACTATGGCTACACCTTC.

This clonotype has at least ten counts. The rearrangement links TRBV30 to TRBJ1-2, with D possibly being TRBD1 (5 bases). This CDR3 has 11 amino acids. Germline-derived CDR1 and CDR2 are GTSNPN and SVGIG (reference sequence). V was pared by 5 bases and J by 12 bases, with 16 bases between. Here the CDR3 reads CAWAEAGKDTF. The CDR3 region has the DNA TGTGCCTGGGCCGAGGCAGGGAAGGACACCTTC.

The table lists this clonotype with many counts. The CDR3 DNA follows: TGTGCCAGCAGCTTAGGACTCCAAACCCTCTTCTATGGCTACACCTTC. Translated: CASSLGLQTLFYGYTF. This sequence joins TRBV11-3 and TRBJ1-2, with D unresolved. V lost 1 base, J lost 4 bases, and 16 bases lay in between. This CDR3 comprises 16 residues. The V gene's germline CDR1 is SGHNT and CDR2 YENEEA.

This clonotype has more than one count but fewer than ten. V is TRBV5-1 and J is TRBJ2-7; 9 bases align to TRBD2. With 0 bases clipped from V and 1 base from J, the junction kept 11 bases outside the gene matches. The CDR3 loop spans 18 amino acids. Germline CDR1 and CDR2: SGHRS and YFSETQ. CDR3 sequence reads: CASSLEGSGRGASYEQYF. In DNA, the CDR3 is TGCGCCAGCAGCTTGGAAGGTAGCGGGAGAGGGGCTTCCTACGAGCAGTACTTC.

This clonotype was observed at least ten times. The rearrangement links TRBV6-5 to TRBJ2-7, with 11 bases that match TRBD2. The CDR3 is 15 amino acids. The V and J ends lost 6 bases and 3 bases, in that order; junction bases with no gene match: 7. The V gene's germline CDR1 is MNHEY and CDR2 SVGAGI. The CDR3 here is CASRLGLAGLYEQYF. In DNA form, the CDR3 reads TGTGCCAGCAGGCTTGGACTAGCGGGCCTCTACGAGCAGTACTTC.

This clonotype was recorded a few times. The rearrangement links TRBV12-3 or TRBV12-4 to TRBJ2-5; the match to TRBD1 covers 9 bases. V was clipped by 4 bases and J by 3 bases; unmatched bases: 6. The length of the CDR3 is 15 residues. The CDR3 bases are TGTGCCAGCAGTTCCGGGACAGGGCTCGAAGAGACCCAGTACTTC. It translates to CASSSGTGLEETQYF.

Many counts were recorded for this clonotype. The J gene is TRBJ1-5, the V gene TRBV30, with 7 bases aligning to TRBD1. Unmatched junction bases numbered 5, after V lost 3 bases and J lost 0 bases. Germline loops: CDR1 GTSNPN, CDR2 SVGIG (reference sequence). The CDR3 is 15 residues long. The CDR3 DNA reads TGTGCCTGGAGCGGAGGGACAGCTAGCAATCAGCCCCAGCATTTT. This codes for CAWSGGTASNQPQHF.

This clonotype has at least ten counts. A read error may produce the germline difference seen at one junction end. The chain's CDR3 is CASSYSETGTYGNTF. In nucleotides, the CDR3 is TGTGCCAGCAGTTACTCCGAGACAGGCACTTATGGCAACACCTTC. The chain recombines TRBV6-2 or TRBV6-3 with TRBJ1-2; possibly TRBD1 for D (6 bases). The germline CDR1 and CDR2 sequences are MNHEY and SVGEGT. The CDR3 runs 15 residues.

V gene TRBV20-1 combines with J gene TRBJ1-2, with D possibly being TRBD1 (5 bases). Germline CDR1 reads DFQATT; CDR2 reads SNEGSKA (reference sequence). The CDR3 spans 11 residues. Trimming took 7 bases from V and 8 from J, leaving 14 bases between them. CDR3 in DNA: TGCAGTGGCAGGGTGCGTCACGGCTACACCTTC. Protein: CSGRVRHGYTF.

This clonotype was recorded at least ten times. The rearrangement links TRBV7-2 to TRBJ2-7; a possible D gene is TRBD2 (5 bases). The CDR3 runs to 15 residues. From germline, CDR1 is SGHTA and CDR2 FQGNSA. Trimming took 5 bases from V and 4 from J, leaving 18 bases between them. The CDR3 region is CASSPWGAPAYEQYF. CDR3 in DNA: TGTGCCAGCAGCCCGTGGGGAGCTCCCGCATACGAGCAGTACTTC.

This clonotype was recorded at least ten times. As DNA, the CDR3 is TGCAGTGCTACACAGGGGGCGGACTATGGCTACACCTTC. It is translated as CSATQGADYGYTF. The chain links TRBV20-1 to TRBJ1-2; 9 bases match TRBD1. The V and J ends lost 4 bases and 3 bases, in that order; junction bases with no gene match: 3. CDR3 length: 13 residues. Germline CDR1 is DFQATT and CDR2 is SNEGSKA (reference sequence).

This clonotype was seen ten or more times. This chain links TRBV19 with TRBJ2-7, with D perhaps matching TRBD2 (5 bases). CDR3 size: 13 residues. Germline CDR1 LNHDA, CDR2 SQIVND (reference sequence). Trimming pared 7 bases from V and 0 bases from J, leaving 10 bases between. In DNA form, the CDR3 reads TGTGCCAGTACCGAGGCGGGCTCCTACGAGCAGTACTTC. Translating it yields CASTEAGSYEQYF.

This clonotype has ten or more counts. This chain connects TRBV29-1 to TRBJ1-4; unclear D gene. This CDR3 has 16 residues. Trimming stripped 4 bases from V and 0 bases from J, with 15 bases between. From germline, CDR1 is SQVTM and CDR2 ANQGSEA. The CDR3 sequence: CSVAALGEPTNEKLFF. DNA for the CDR3: TGCAGCGTTGCCGCCCTTGGGGAACCAACTAATGAAAAACTGTTTTTT.

This clonotype has at least ten counts. The chain combines TRBV11-2 with TRBJ2-5; D gene ambiguous. CDR3 size: 12 residues. The V and J ends lost 3 bases and 1 base respectively, with 3 bases between them. CDR1 is SGHAT and CDR2 is FQNNGV in the germline V gene. For the CDR3, the DNA is TGTGCCAGCAGCTTCTTCCAAGAGACCCAGTACTTC. This codes for CASSFFQETQYF. The full variable domain, rest sourced from reference TRBV11-2 and TRBJ2-5, is EAGVAQSPRYKIIEKRQSVAFWCNPISGHATLYWYQQILGQGPKLLIQFQNNGVVDDSQLPKDRFSAERLKGVDSTLKIQPAKLEDSAVYLCASSFFQETQYFGPGTRLLVL.

This clonotype has at least ten counts. V and J are TRBV28 and TRBJ2-7, with 7 bases identical to TRBD1. In germline, CDR1 is MDHEN, CDR2 SYDVKM. Trimming removed 4 bases from V and 6 bases from J; junction bases left unmatched: 9. This CDR3 contains 14 residues. The CDR3 coding sequence is TGTGCCAGCAGTTACTCAGACAGGGAAGGCGAGCAGTACTTC. This sequence encodes CASSYSDREGEQYF. Full variable domain (outside the CDR3, taken from reference TRBV28 and TRBJ2-7): DVKVTQSSRYLVKRTGEKVFLECVQDMDHENMFWYRQDPGLGLRLIYFSYDVKMKEKGDIPEGYSVSREKKERFSLILESASTNQTSMYLCASSYSDREGEQYFGPGTRLTVT.

This clonotype was seen at least ten times. J is TRBJ1-1 and V is TRBV6-2 or TRBV6-3; no firm D call. The V gene's germline CDR1 is MNHEY and CDR2 SVGEGT. The length of the CDR3 is 13 residues. The ends were cut back, 0 bases at V and 7 bases at J, with 9 bases in the middle. CDR3 residues: CASSYSLGREAFF. In nucleotides, the CDR3 is TGTGCCAGCAGTTACTCGTTGGGCCGTGAAGCTTTCTTT.

Note on this clonotype: This may be a read error, as it is one base from a much larger clone. This chain connects TRBV12-5 to TRBJ1-1, with D perhaps matching TRBD1 (5 bases). Trimming stripped 1 base from V and 3 bases from J, with 9 bases between. Germline V gene lookup returns CDR1 LGHNT and CDR2 FRNRAP. The CDR3 length is 14 residues. CDR3 sequence (DNA): TGTGCTAGTGGTTTGGCAGGGAGGGACACTGAAGCTTTCTTT. As protein: CASGLAGRDTEAFF.

This clonotype occurred many times. This sequence joins TRBV30 and TRBJ1-2, with D unresolved. Germline CDR1 GTSNPN, CDR2 SVGIG (reference sequence). Trimming removed 2 bases at V and 6 bases at J, with 13 bases between. The CDR3 is 13 residues long. For the CDR3, the DNA is TGTGCCTGGAGTTTGGGGAATAGCAATGGCTACACCTTC. It yields the protein CAWSLGNSNGYTF.

This clonotype occurred many times. The chain combines TRBV4-3 with TRBJ2-7; no definite D call. This CDR3 spans 13 amino acids. Germline V CDR1 and CDR2: LGHNA, YSLEER. Deletions cut 6 bases from V and 4 bases from J, with 13 bases between. CDR3 in amino acids: CASSPSITYEQYF. The CDR3 coding sequence is TGCGCCAGCAGTCCAAGTATTACTTACGAGCAGTACTTC.

This clonotype was seen only once. The chain joins TRBV28 to TRBJ2-7; D tentatively reads TRBD1 or TRBD2 (5 bases each). V was clipped by 5 bases and J by 7 bases, with 18 bases between them. Looked up from germline, CDR1 is MDHEN and CDR2 is SYDVKM. The CDR3 has 14 residues. CDR3 loop: CASSPPTEWGEQYF. In DNA form, the CDR3 reads TGTGCCAGCAGTCCACCGACCGAGTGGGGGGAGCAGTACTTC.

This clonotype showed up many times. V usage is TRBV6-5 and J usage is TRBJ1-1, with 7 bases aligning to TRBD1. The CDR3 covers 14 residues. The J segment lost 3 bases and the V segment lost 2 bases, leaving 3 bases of the junction unmatched. The germline gives CDR1 MNHEY, CDR2 SVGAGI. The CDR3 loop is CASSYGTVHTEAFF. The CDR3 DNA is TGTGCCAGCAGTTACGGGACAGTCCACACTGAAGCTTTCTTT.

This clonotype was seen more than once but under ten times. The chain employs TRBV30 and TRBJ2-5; TRBD1 agrees at 9 bases. CDR1 is GTSNPN, CDR2 SVGIG, per germline (reference sequence). V lost 4 bases to trimming and J lost 1 base; unmatched junction nucleotides: 13. The CDR3 loop spans 17 amino acids. CDR3 nucleotides: TGTGCCTGGAAGCAAGGAAAGACAGGGGGGAGCCAAGAGACCCAGTACTTC. Protein sequence: CAWKQGKTGGSQETQYF. The entire variable domain, with the rest obtained from reference TRBV30 and TRBJ2-5, is as follows: SQTIHQWPATLVQPVGSPLSLECTVEGTSNPNLYWYRQAAGRGLQLLFYSVGIGQISSEVPQNLSASRPQDRQFILSSKKLLLSDSGFYLCAWKQGKTGGSQETQYFGPGTRLLVL.

In this sample, this clonotype turned up many times. One junction end does not reproduce the germline sequence, and a read error may be involved. The chain uses TRBV7-2 and TRBJ1-1, with TRBD1 identical over 7 bases. Germline assignment: CDR1 SGHTA and CDR2 FQGNSA. The length of the CDR3 is 10 residues. The CDR3, as DNA: TGTGCCAGCAGCTCGGGGACAGCCGGCTTT. Protein sequence: CASSSGTAGF.

This clonotype was observed many times. In nucleotides, the CDR3 is TGTGCCAGCAGTCGAGGGGCCCACGAGCAGTACTTC. This sequence encodes CASSRGAHEQYF. This chain connects TRBV6-2 or TRBV6-3 to TRBJ2-7; D might be TRBD1 or TRBD2, each matching 5 bases. Germline CDR1 reads MNHEY; CDR2 reads SVGEGT. The V and J ends lost 5 bases and 5 bases respectively, with 10 bases between them. This CDR3 has 12 amino acids.

This clonotype was counted at least ten times. CDR3 sequence: CAWSRDAYEQYF. The CDR3 DNA reads as TGTGCCTGGAGTAGGGACGCCTACGAGCAGTACTTC. This chain joins TRBV30 and TRBJ2-7, with D perhaps matching TRBD1 or TRBD2 (5 bases each). V lost 2 bases, J lost 2 bases, and 7 bases lay in between. CDR3 length: 12 amino acids. CDR1 GTSNPN and CDR2 SVGIG come from the germline V gene (reference sequence).